What follows describes a single T cell receptor (beta chain). Its antigen is undetermined. This CDR3 spans 14 amino acids. The V segment lost 6 bases and the J segment 0 bases; nucleotides outside the gene matches: 4. Germline-derived CDR1 and CDR2 are KGHSH and LQKENI. The data derive from a study of shared clonotypes between healthy human individuals. Points from the study as a whole: Limitation of the genetic and exposure-history diversity represented came from the few donors.

Deep-level running was used for the assay. Original methodology: As immunoSEQ supplied junction-only sequences (without quality scores), filtering differed. TCRdb's table, derived via immunoSEQ multiplex PCR, lists solely in-frame clones and lacks some. V, J and clone size derive from that table, while D and trimming were established from the DNA sequence. The sample contains roughly 500,000 clones, 79% of which appear only once. Healthy adults negative for HIV, lacking recent acute infections or vaccinations, served as donors. This TCR was recovered from a woman in her thirties or forties in good health. Some clones in this sample may be carry-over from other donors' samples. The sequencing sample was made of PBMCs. The chain carries TRBV18 and TRBJ1-1, with TRBD1 identical over 7 bases. The CDR3 here is CASSQDRLNTEAFF. CDR3 in DNA: TGTGCCAGCTCGCAGGACAGGTTGAACACTGAAGCTTTCTTT.